Listed here is a single T cell receptor beta chain. This record belongs to a study of blood T cells in healthy people across ages. A second PCR, run for 7 to 11 cycles, used a sample-barcoded 5' primer plus a J-beta primer mix. TCRdb processed the 5' RACE reads anew with MiXCR; each CDR3 protein has one entry. The data contain hundreds of thousands of distinct CDR3 sequences, 58% of them singletons. The length of the CDR3 is 15 residues. Trimming took off 2 bases at V and 2 bases at J, with 11 bases between the two ends. The germline V gene has CDR1 MNHNS and CDR2 SASEGT. Sequencing was done on a sample of blood. The clonotype comes from a man aged 30-40 years in good health. V gene TRBV6-1 combines with J gene TRBJ2-3; a weak D match, TRBD2 (5 bases). The CDR3, as DNA: TGTGCCAGCAGTGAAATTACTAGTCACACAGATACGCAGTATTTT. Protein product: CASSEITSHTDTQYF.